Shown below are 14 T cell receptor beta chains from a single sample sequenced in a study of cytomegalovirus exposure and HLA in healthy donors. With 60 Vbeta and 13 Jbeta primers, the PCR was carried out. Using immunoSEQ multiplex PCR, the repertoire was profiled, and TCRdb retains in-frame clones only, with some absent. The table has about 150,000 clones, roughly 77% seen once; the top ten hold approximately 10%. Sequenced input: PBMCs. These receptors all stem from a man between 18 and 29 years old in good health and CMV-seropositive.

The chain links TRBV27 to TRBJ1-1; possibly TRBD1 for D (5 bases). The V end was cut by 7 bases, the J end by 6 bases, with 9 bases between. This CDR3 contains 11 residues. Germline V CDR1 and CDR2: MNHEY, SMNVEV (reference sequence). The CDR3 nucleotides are TGTGCCAGCACCGGGGGGTCTGAAGCTTTCTTT. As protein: CASTGGSEAFF.

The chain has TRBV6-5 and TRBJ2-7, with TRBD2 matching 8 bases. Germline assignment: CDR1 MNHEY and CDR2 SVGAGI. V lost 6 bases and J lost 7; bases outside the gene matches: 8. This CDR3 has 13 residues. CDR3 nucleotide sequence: TGTGCCAGCAGGCAAGCGGGAGTGGGTGAGCAGTACTTC. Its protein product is CASRQAGVGEQYF.

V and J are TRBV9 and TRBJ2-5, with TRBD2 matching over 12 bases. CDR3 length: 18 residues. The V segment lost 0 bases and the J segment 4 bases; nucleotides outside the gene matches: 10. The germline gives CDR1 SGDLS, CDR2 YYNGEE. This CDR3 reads CASSVVSWASGRGETQYF. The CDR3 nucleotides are TGTGCCAGCAGCGTAGTAAGTTGGGCTAGCGGGAGGGGAGAGACCCAGTACTTC.

CDR3 in amino acids: CASNAGRSNQPQHF. CDR3 coding DNA: TGTGCCAGCAATGCGGGCAGAAGCAATCAGCCCCAGCATTTT. The rearrangement links TRBV5-8 to TRBJ1-5; D uncertain. Trimming cost V 6 bases and J 1 base, with 11 bases left between them. The CDR3 covers 14 residues. The germline gives CDR1 SGHTS, CDR2 YDEGEE.

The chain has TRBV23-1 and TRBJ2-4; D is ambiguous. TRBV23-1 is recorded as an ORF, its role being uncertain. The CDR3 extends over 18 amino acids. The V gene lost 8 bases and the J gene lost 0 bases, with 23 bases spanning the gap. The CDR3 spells CASPSPPSVSLAKNIQYF. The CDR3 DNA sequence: TGCGCCAGCCCAAGCCCCCCCTCGGTATCACTAGCCAAAAACATTCAGTACTTC.

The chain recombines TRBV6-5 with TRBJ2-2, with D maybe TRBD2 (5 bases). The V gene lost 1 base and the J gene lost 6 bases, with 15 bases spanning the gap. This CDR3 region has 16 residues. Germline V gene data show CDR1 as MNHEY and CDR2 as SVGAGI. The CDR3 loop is CASSYLARAGAGELFF. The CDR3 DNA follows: TGTGCCAGCAGTTACTTGGCGAGGGCTGGGGCCGGGGAGCTGTTTTTT.

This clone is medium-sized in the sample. The CDR3 protein is CASSSNSQGPQETQYF. In nucleotides, the CDR3 is TGCGCCAGCAGCTCAAATAGCCAGGGGCCCCAAGAGACCCAGTACTTC. The V and J genes are TRBV5-1 and TRBJ2-5; D may be TRBD1 (6 bases). Germline V lookup: CDR1 SGHRS, CDR2 YFSETQ. This CDR3 is built from 16 residues. Trimming pared 3 bases from V and 1 base from J, leaving 16 bases between.

In DNA, the CDR3 is TGTGCCAGCAGTTTACCAGGGGGCAGTCAGCCCCAGCATTTT. Translation: CASSLPGGSQPQHF. The chain carries TRBV28 and TRBJ1-5; 8 bases are shared with TRBD1. The CDR3 covers 14 residues. Germline assignment: CDR1 MDHEN and CDR2 SYDVKM. J lost 6 bases, V lost 2 bases, and 3 bases had no gene match.

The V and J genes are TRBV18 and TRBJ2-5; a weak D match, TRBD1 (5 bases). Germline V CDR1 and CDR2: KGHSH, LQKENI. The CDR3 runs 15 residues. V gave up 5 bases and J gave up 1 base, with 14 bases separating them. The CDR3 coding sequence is TGTGCCAGCTCAGATCAAGGACAAGTCCAAGAGACCCAGTACTTC. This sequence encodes CASSDQGQVQETQYF.

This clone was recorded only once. The CDR3 sequence: CSVDEEAQYF. The CDR3 DNA is TGCAGCGTTGATGAGGAGGCCCAGTACTTC. This chain uses TRBV29-1 with TRBJ2-5; maybe TRBD2 (5 bases). V was shortened by 3 bases and J by 9 bases, with 8 bases between the two germline ends. The CDR3 loop spans 10 amino acids. The germline gives CDR1 SQVTM, CDR2 ANQGSEA.

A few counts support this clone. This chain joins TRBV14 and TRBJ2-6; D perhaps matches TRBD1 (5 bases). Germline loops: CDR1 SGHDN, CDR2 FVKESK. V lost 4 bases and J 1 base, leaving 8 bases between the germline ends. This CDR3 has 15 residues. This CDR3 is CASSPQGSGANVLTF. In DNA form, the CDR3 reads TGTGCCAGCAGCCCGCAGGGATCTGGGGCCAACGTCCTGACTTTC.

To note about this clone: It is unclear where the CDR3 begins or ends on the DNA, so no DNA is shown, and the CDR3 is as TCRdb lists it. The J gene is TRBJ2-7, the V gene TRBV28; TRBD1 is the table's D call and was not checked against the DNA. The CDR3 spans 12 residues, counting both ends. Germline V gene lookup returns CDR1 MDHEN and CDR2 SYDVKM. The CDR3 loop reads CASSFGSGEQYF.

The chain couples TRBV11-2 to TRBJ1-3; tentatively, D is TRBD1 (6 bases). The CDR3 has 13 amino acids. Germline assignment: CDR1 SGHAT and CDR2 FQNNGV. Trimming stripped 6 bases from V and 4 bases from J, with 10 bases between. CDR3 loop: CASRQGLGNTIYF. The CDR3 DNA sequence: TGTGCCAGCAGGCAGGGGCTCGGAAACACCATATATTTT. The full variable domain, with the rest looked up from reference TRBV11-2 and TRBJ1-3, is EAGVAQSPRYKIIEKRQSVAFWCNPISGHATLYWYQQILGQGPKLLIQFQNNGVVDDSQLPKDRFSAERLKGVDSTLKIQPAKLEDSAVYLCASRQGLGNTIYFGEGSWLTVV.

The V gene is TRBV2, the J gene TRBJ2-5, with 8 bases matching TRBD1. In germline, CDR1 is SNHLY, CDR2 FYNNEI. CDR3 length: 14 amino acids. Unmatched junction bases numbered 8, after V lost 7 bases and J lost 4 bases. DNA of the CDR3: TGTGCCAGCAATTTGGACAGGGCGGGAGAGACCCAGTACTTC. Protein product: CASNLDRAGETQYF.